Included here is one T cell receptor beta chain sequence, with context. The data were obtained in a study of blood T cell repertoires in COVID-19. Turning to the study itself: Some COVID-19 samples were acute and others convalescent; all came from the United States, Italy and Spain. The analysed material was cDNA or gDNA that came from T cells, B-cell-depleted T cells, or PBMCs.

In the authors' workflow: Reference gene primer amplification gave nucleated cell count estimates. Measured with immunoSEQ multiplex PCR; TCRdb has only the in-frame clones, and not every one. For V, J and clone size, that table is used; D and trimming come from the DNA. In the table there are some 400,000 clones, 85% to 90% of which are singletons. The length of the CDR3 is 19 residues. Germline V CDR1 and CDR2: MDHEN, SYDVKM. V lost 6 bases to trimming and J lost 0 bases, with 24 bases between them. The chain uses TRBV28 and TRBJ2-1, with D possibly matching TRBD2 (5 bases). The sequence derives from a human donor in a cohort sampled during active COVID-19. Sequenced: peripheral blood. The CDR3 is CASSRMPKSAGTSYNEQFF. The CDR3 DNA is TGTGCCAGCAGCCGTATGCCCAAAAGCGCGGGCACCTCCTACAATGAGCAGTTCTTC.